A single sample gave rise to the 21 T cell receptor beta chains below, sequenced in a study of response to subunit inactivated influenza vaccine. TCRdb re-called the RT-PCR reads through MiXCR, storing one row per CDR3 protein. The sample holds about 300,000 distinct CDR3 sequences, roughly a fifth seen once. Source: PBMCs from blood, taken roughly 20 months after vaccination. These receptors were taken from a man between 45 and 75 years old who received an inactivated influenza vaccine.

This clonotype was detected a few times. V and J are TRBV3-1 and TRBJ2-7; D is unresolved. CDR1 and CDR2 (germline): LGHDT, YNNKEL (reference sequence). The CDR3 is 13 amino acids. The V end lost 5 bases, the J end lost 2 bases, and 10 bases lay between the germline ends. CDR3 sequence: CASSADVAYEQYF. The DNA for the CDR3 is TGTGCCAGCAGCGCGGACGTCGCCTACGAGCAGTACTTC.

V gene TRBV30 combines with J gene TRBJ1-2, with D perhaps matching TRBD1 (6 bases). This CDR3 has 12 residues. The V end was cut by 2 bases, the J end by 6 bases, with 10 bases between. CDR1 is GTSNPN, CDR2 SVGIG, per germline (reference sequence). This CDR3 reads CAWSMGGDGYTF. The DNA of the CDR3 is TGTGCCTGGAGTATGGGGGGCGATGGCTACACCTTC.

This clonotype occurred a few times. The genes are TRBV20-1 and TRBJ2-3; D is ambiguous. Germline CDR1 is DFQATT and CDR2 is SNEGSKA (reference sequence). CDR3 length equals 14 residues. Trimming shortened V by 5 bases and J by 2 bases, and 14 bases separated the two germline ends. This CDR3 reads CSASQTINTDTQYF. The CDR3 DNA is TGCAGTGCTTCTCAAACTATAAACACAGATACGCAGTATTTT.

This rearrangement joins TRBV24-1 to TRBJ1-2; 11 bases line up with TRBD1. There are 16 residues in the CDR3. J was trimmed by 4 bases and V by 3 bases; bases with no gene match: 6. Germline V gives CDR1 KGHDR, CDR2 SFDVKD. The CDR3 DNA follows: TGTGCCACCAGTGATGGCCTGGGACAGGGGGGCTATGGCTACACCTTC. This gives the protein CATSDGLGQGGYGYTF.

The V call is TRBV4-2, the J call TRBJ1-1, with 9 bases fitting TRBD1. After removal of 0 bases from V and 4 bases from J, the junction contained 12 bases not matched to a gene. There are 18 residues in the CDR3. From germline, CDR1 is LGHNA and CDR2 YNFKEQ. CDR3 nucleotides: TGTGCCAGCAGCCAAGAGGTTATTTTAGACAGGGGGAGCACTGAAGCTTTCTTT. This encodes CASSQEVILDRGSTEAFF.

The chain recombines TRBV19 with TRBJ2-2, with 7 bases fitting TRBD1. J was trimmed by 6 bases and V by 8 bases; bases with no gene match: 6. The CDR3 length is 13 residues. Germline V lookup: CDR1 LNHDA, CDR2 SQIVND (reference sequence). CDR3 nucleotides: TGTGCCAGTCATGACAGGGCGGCCGGGGAGCTGTTTTTT. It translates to CASHDRAAGELFF.

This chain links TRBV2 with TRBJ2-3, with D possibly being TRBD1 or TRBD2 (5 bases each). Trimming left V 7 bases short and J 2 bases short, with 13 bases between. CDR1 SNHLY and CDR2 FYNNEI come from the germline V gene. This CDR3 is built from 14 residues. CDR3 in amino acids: CASKKGPYTDTQYF. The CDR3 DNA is TGTGCCAGCAAAAAGGGACCCTACACAGATACGCAGTATTTT.

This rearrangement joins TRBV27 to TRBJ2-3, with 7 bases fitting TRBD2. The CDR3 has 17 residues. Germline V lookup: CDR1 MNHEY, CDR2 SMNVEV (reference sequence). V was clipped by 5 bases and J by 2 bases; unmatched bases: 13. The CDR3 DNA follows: TGTGCCAGCAGTAGGGAGCGGGGAGCGGGATTCACAGATACGCAGTATTTT. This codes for CASSRERGAGFTDTQYF.

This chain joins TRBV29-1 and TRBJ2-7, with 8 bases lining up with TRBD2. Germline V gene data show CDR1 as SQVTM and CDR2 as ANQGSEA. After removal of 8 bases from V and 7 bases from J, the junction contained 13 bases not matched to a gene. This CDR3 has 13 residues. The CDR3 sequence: CSPVVAGWGEQYF. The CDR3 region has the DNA TGCAGCCCGGTCGTAGCGGGATGGGGAGAGCAGTACTTC.

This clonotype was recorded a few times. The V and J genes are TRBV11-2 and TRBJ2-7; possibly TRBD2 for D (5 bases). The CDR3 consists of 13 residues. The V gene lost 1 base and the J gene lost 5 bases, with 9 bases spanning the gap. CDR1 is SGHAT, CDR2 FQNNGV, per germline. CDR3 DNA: TGTGCCAGCAGCTTAGTACTAGATAACGAGCAGTACTTC. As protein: CASSLVLDNEQYF.

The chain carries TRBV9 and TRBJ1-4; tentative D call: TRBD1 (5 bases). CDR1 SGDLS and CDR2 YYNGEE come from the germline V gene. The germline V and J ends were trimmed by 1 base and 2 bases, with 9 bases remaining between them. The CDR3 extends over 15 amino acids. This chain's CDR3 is CASSVSGATNEKLFF. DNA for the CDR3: TGTGCCAGCAGCGTATCCGGGGCGACTAATGAAAAACTGTTTTTT.

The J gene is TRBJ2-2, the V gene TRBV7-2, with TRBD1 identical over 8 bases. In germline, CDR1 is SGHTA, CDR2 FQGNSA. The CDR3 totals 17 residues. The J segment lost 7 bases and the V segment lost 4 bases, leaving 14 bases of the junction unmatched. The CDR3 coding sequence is TGTGCCAGCAGCTGGCTGACATTACAGGGGGGTGGCGGGGAGCTGTTTTTT. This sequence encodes CASSWLTLQGGGGELFF.

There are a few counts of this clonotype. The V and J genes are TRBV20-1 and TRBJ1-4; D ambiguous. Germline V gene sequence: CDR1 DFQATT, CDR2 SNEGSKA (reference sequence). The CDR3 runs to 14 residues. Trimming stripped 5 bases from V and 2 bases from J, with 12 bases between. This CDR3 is CSAAPAVTNEKLFF. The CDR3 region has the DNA TGCAGTGCTGCCCCGGCGGTCACTAATGAAAAACTGTTTTTT.

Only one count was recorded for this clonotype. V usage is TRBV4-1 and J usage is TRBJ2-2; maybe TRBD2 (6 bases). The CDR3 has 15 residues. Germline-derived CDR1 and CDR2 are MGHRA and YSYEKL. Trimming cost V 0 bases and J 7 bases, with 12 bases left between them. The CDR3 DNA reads TGCGCCAGCAGCCAAGATCCGGGACTTCGCGGGGAGCTGTTTTTT. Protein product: CASSQDPGLRGELFF.

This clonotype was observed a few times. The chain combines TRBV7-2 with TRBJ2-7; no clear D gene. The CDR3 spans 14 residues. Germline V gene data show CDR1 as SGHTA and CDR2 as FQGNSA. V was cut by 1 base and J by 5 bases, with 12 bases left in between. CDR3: CASSLVAAKDEQYF. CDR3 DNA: TGTGCCAGCAGCTTAGTTGCCGCTAAGGACGAGCAGTACTTC.

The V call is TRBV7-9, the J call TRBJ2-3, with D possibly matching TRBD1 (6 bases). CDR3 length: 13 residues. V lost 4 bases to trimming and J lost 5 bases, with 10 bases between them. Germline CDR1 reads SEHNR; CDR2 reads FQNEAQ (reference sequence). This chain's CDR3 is CASSSIGGDTQYF. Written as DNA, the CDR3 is TGTGCCAGCAGCTCAATAGGGGGAGATACGCAGTATTTT.

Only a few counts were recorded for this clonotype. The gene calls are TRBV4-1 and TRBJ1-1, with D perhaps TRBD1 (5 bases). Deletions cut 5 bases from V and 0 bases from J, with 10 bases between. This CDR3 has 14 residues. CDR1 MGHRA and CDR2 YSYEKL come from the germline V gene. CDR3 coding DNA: TGCGCCAGCAGCGTGGACAATTTGAACACTGAAGCTTTCTTT. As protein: CASSVDNLNTEAFF.

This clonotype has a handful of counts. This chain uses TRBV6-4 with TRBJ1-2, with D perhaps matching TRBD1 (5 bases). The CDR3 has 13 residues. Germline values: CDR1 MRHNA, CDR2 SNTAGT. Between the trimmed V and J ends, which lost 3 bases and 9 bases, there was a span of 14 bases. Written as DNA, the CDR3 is TGTGCCAGCAGTGAGATTTACGGGGCCCGCTACACCTTC. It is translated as CASSEIYGARYTF.

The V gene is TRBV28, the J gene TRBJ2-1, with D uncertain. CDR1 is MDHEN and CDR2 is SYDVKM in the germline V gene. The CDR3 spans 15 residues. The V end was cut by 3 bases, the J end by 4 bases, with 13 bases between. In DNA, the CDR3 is TGTGCCAGCAGTTTCGTGTATCAGAAGTACAATGAGCAGTTCTTC. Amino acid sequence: CASSFVYQKYNEQFF.

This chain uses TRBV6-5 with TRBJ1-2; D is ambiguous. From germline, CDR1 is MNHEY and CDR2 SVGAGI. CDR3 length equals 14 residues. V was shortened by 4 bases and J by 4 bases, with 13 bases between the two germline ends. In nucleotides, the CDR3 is TGTGCCAGCAGTTCCAATCCCCTTTCCTATGGCTACACCTTC. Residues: CASSSNPLSYGYTF.

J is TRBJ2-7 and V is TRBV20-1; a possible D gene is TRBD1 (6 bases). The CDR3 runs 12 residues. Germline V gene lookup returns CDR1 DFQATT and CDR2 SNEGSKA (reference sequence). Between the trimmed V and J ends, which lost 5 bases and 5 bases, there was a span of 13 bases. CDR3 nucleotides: TGCAGTGCTCGAAGGGGGAGCGACGAGCAGTACTTC. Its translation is CSARRGSDEQYF.